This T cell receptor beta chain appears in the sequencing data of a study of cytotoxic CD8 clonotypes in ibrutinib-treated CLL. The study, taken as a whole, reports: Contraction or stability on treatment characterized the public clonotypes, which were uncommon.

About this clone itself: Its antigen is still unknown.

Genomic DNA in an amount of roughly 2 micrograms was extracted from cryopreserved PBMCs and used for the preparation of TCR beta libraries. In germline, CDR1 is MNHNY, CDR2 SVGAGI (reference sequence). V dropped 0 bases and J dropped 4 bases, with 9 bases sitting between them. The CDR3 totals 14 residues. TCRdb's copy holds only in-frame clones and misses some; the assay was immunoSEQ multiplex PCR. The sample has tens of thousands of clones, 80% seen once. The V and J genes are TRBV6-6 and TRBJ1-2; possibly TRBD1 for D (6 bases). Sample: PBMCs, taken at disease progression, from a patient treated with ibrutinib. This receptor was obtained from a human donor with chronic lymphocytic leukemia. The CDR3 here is CASSYSQGFYGYTF. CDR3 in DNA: TGTGCCAGCAGTTACTCACAGGGTTTCTATGGCTACACCTTC.